This T cell receptor beta chain was found in a study of blood T cell repertoires in COVID-19 (dated by TCRdb to 2018 to 2020). Regarding the research as a whole: Collaborator samples came from the United States, Italy and Spain and covered acute and convalescent phases of COVID-19. The material from the prospective study consisted of cDNA or gDNA derived from T cells, B-cell-depleted T cells, or PBMCs. Deeply sampled blood TCRbeta repertoires from subjects exposed to, actively infected with, or recovered from COVID-19 were included in the dataset. A freely available public database, intended as a resource for researchers studying the immune response to SARS-CoV-2, is where the repertoires were released. Samples were obtained from the ongoing ImmuneRACE study (first 160 participants) and from over a thousand subjects provided by 6 global collaborators. Nearly every sample came with metadata listing a de-identified subject ID, COVID-19 status, age in years and sex. HLA class I and class II types, where available, came from metadata supplied by the sample provider rather than from assay-based typing.

The CDR3, from cysteine to phenylalanine, totals 16 residues. The sequence is cut down to CDR3 DNA, 48 bases in frame from base 1. The germline V gene supplies CDR1 SQVTM and CDR2 ANQGSEA. V ends up 3 bases short and J 1 base short, with an unmatched junction base count of 7. Points on this clone: The target of this receptor is not known. Base quality data are lacking; no much larger clone is found one base away.

One collaborating source in Seattle enrolled patients while the patients were actively infected and followed the patients over time throughout the course of disease. Collaborating institutions collected whole blood in K2EDTA tubes following their own protocols. For TCRbeta analysis, collaborators shipped samples in one of three forms: frozen whole blood, isolated PBMCs, or DNA extracted from either of those sample types. TCRbeta CDR3 regions were amplified from genomic DNA using the immunoSEQ Assay, a bias-controlled multiplex PCR. In the authors' own workflow: The number of nucleated cells in each sample was estimated by amplification of reference gene primers within the assay. Sequence reads were collapsed and filtered to measure the absolute abundance of every unique TCRbeta CDR3 rearrangement. For each sample, productive Simpson clonality was calculated as the square root of Simpson's diversity index across productive rearrangements. The clones in this table, taken by TCRdb from immuneACCESS, are in-frame only. Not every clone is retained; where verified, under half of the shortfall comes from an unresolved V gene, and the cause of the rest is unknown. The V and J calls and clone size come from that table; D and trimming were worked out from the DNA. Across this sample there are under 200,000 clones, with about 80% seen only once. The top ten constitute 6.5% to 9.5% of the sample.

Overall study outcomes, separate from this receptor: The quantity of clinical and demographic metadata differed by source and by participant and was supplied without curation.

The sequencing input was peripheral blood. The origin of this receptor is an older woman with COVID-19, enrolled during active disease. Recombination connected TRBV29-1 to TRBJ2-2; the central 8 bases match TRBD1. CDR3 protein: CSVEARGTGNTGELFF. The DNA reads TGCAGCGTTGAGGCGCGTGGGACAGGGAACACCGGGGAGCTGTTTTTT.